The 26 T cell receptor beta chains reported below all come from one sample, sequenced in a study of blood T cells in healthy people across ages. A sample-barcoded 5' primer and a J-beta primer mix were used in a second PCR of roughly 7 to 12 cycles. One entry per CDR3 protein, called by TCRdb with MiXCR from the 5' RACE reads. The sample holds about 1.8 million distinct CDR3 sequences, around 50% seen once. Specimen: blood. The receptors here all came from a woman aged 40 to 49 in good health.

CDR3: CASSQDSVGANTGELFF. The CDR3 coding sequence is TGTGCCAGCAGCCAAGATTCGGTCGGCGCGAACACCGGGGAGCTGTTTTTT. The rearrangement joins TRBV4-2 to TRBJ2-2; unclear D gene. Germline V gene sequence: CDR1 LGHNA, CDR2 YNFKEQ. Trimming shortened V by 0 bases and J by 0 bases, and 11 bases separated the two germline ends. The CDR3 contains 17 residues.

This clonotype was recorded a few times. The rearrangement joins TRBV10-3 to TRBJ2-3; D uncertain. CDR3 length: 13 amino acids. Germline V CDR1 and CDR2: ENHRY, SYGVKD. V lost 8 bases and J lost 0, with 9 bases in between. The CDR3 here is CAIGGASTDTQYF. The DNA of the CDR3 is TGTGCCATCGGTGGAGCTAGCACAGATACGCAGTATTTT.

The chain is built from TRBV11-2 and TRBJ1-4, with D perhaps matching TRBD1 (6 bases). The CDR3 length is 17 residues. Trimming shortened V by 8 bases and J by 0 bases, and 19 bases separated the two germline ends. Germline V gene sequence: CDR1 SGHAT, CDR2 FQNNGV. The chain's CDR3 is CASCLGQKVATNEKLFF. CDR3 DNA: TGTGCCAGCTGCCTTGGACAGAAGGTCGCAACTAATGAAAAACTGTTTTTT.

The chain joins TRBV27 to TRBJ2-7; D is perhaps TRBD1 (5 bases). The CDR3 is 17 amino acids. The V gene lost 0 bases and the J gene lost 0 bases, with 15 bases spanning the gap. Germline V lookup: CDR1 MNHEY, CDR2 SMNVEV (reference sequence). CDR3 residues: CASSLSGWGLSSYEQYF. Written as DNA, the CDR3 is TGTGCCAGCAGTTTATCGGGGTGGGGCCTTAGCTCCTACGAGCAGTACTTC.

The rearrangement joins TRBV29-1 to TRBJ2-1, with 16 bases matching TRBD2. V lost 6 bases and J lost 5; bases outside the gene matches: 10. The CDR3 runs to 17 residues. Germline CDR1 is SQVTM and CDR2 is ANQGSEA. The CDR3 DNA reads as TGCAGCGTCTCACCGGGACTAGCGGGGGGGCGAAACAATGAGCAGTTCTTC. Protein: CSVSPGLAGGRNNEQFF.

The chain joins TRBV5-1 to TRBJ2-3; 7 bases map to TRBD1. The V gene's germline CDR1 is SGHRS and CDR2 YFSETQ. The CDR3 is made up of 14 amino acids. V was pared by 1 base and J by 5 bases, with 4 bases of the junction left unmatched. The CDR3 nucleotides read TGCGCCAGCAGCTTGACAGGGGCCGAAGATACGCAGTATTTT. It translates to CASSLTGAEDTQYF.

V gene TRBV18 combines with J gene TRBJ2-6; no clear D gene. Germline CDR1 is KGHSH and CDR2 is LQKENI. V lost 2 bases and J lost 2, with 4 bases in between. The CDR3 spans 14 residues. CDR3 nucleotides: TGTGCCAGCTCACCATCCCCTGGGGCCAACGTCCTGACTTTC. Protein product: CASSPSPGANVLTF.

In its sample, this clonotype was seen once. The chain links TRBV2 to TRBJ2-2; tentative D call: TRBD1 (6 bases). The length of the CDR3 is 14 residues. The germline gives CDR1 SNHLY, CDR2 FYNNEI. V gave up 7 bases and J gave up 6 bases, with 15 bases separating them. CDR3 amino acids: CASTVSEGAGELFF. In nucleotides, the CDR3 is TGTGCCAGCACCGTAAGCGAGGGGGCCGGGGAGCTGTTTTTT.

This clonotype was detected only a few times. The V and J genes are TRBV6-6 and TRBJ2-5; no reliable D call. Germline loops: CDR1 MNHNY, CDR2 SVGAGI (reference sequence). Deletions cut 0 bases from V and 0 bases from J, with 14 bases between. The CDR3 loop spans 17 amino acids. In DNA, the CDR3 is TGTGCCAGCAGTTACTCGAGCGCAGGTGGAAACCAAGAGACCCAGTACTTC. This codes for CASSYSSAGGNQETQYF.

This clonotype was recorded a few times. The chain couples TRBV7-2 to TRBJ2-1, with D perhaps TRBD1 (5 bases). The CDR3 consists of 13 residues. Trimming cost V 1 base and J 10 bases, with 11 bases left between them. Germline V gives CDR1 SGHTA, CDR2 FQGNSA. CDR3 sequence reads: CASSLGNRLEQFF. The CDR3 DNA follows: TGTGCCAGCAGCTTAGGGAACAGGCTGGAGCAGTTCTTC.

The V gene is TRBV7-2, the J gene TRBJ2-3; D unclear. The germline CDR1 and CDR2 sequences are SGHTA and FQGNSA. The V end lost 4 bases, the J end lost 1 base, and 12 bases lay between the germline ends. The CDR3 is 15 residues long. CDR3 coding DNA: TGTGCCAGCAGCTATCCCCAGCAAGGCACAGATACGCAGTATTTT. This sequence encodes CASSYPQQGTDTQYF.

This clonotype was counted between two and nine times. The chain carries TRBV2 and TRBJ2-3; 8 bases are a match to TRBD2. The CDR3 loop spans 15 amino acids. Per germline, CDR1 SNHLY and CDR2 FYNNEI. The trim removed 1 base at V and 0 bases at J, leaving 0 bases unmatched. CDR3 nucleotide sequence: TGTGCCAGCAGTGAAGGCGGGGGGAGCACAGATACGCAGTATTTT. Translated: CASSEGGGSTDTQYF.

The chain joins TRBV20-1 to TRBJ1-6; 7 bases agree with TRBD1. CDR3 length equals 17 residues. The V gene's germline CDR1 is DFQATT and CDR2 SNEGSKA (reference sequence). This CDR3 is CSARRDRHSSYNSPLHF. The DNA for the CDR3 is TGCAGCGCACGGCGGGACAGACATAGCTCCTATAATTCACCCCTCCACTTT.

The chain links TRBV5-4 to TRBJ2-1; possible D gene TRBD1, 5 bases. The germline gives CDR1 SGHNT, CDR2 YYREEE (reference sequence). With 8 bases removed from V and 3 bases from J, the gap between germline ends came to 15 bases. There are 14 residues in the CDR3. DNA for the CDR3: TGTGCCAGGGAGACAGCCCAAGACTACAATGAGCAGTTCTTC. This gives the protein CARETAQDYNEQFF.

This chain links TRBV6-1 with TRBJ2-7, with a weak D call TRBD2 (6 bases). The germline gives CDR1 MNHNS, CDR2 SASEGT. This CDR3 has 15 residues. V was clipped by 2 bases and J by 1 base, with 12 bases between them. DNA for the CDR3: TGTGCCAGCAGTGAACGGTGGAGGGGTTCCTACGAGCAGTACTTC. Translation: CASSERWRGSYEQYF.

The chain carries TRBV7-6 and TRBJ2-2; D may be TRBD1 (5 bases). Germline values: CDR1 SGHVS, CDR2 FNYEAQ. CDR3 size: 16 residues. V lost 1 base, J lost 4 bases, and 13 bases lay in between. This chain's CDR3 is CASSLEFDSPTGELFF. In DNA form, the CDR3 reads TGTGCCAGCAGCTTAGAGTTCGACAGTCCCACCGGGGAGCTGTTTTTT.

This chain links TRBV7-2 with TRBJ1-1, with D possibly being TRBD1 (5 bases). The V and J ends lost 5 bases and 1 base respectively, with 14 bases between them. The CDR3 is 15 amino acids. Germline loops: CDR1 SGHTA, CDR2 FQGNSA. The CDR3 region is CASSTSGPTNTEAFF. As DNA, the CDR3 is TGTGCCAGCAGCACCTCAGGGCCGACGAACACTGAAGCTTTCTTT.

This clonotype was observed a few times. V usage is TRBV5-1 and J usage is TRBJ1-2; 8 nucleotides match TRBD1. Germline CDR1 and CDR2: SGHRS and YFSETQ. This CDR3 is built from 16 residues. J gave up 8 bases and V 4 bases, and 16 bases lay outside the gene matches. The CDR3 here is CASSAAGVMAGGGYTF. CDR3 in DNA: TGCGCCAGCAGCGCGGCGGGAGTGATGGCAGGGGGCGGCTACACCTTC.

This clonotype was seen a handful of times. The CDR3 here is CSARDPGTGKHEQYF. DNA for the CDR3: TGCAGTGCTAGAGACCCCGGGACAGGGAAACACGAGCAGTACTTC. The chain links TRBV20-1 to TRBJ2-7; 9 bases fit TRBD1. The CDR3 covers 15 residues. The V gene's germline CDR1 is DFQATT and CDR2 SNEGSKA (reference sequence). J was trimmed by 5 bases and V by 0 bases; bases with no gene match: 8.

In DNA, the CDR3 is TGTGCCAGCACGATGTACCGACAAGAGACCCAGTACTTC. It encodes CASTMYRQETQYF. This sequence joins TRBV6-2 or TRBV6-3 and TRBJ2-5; D is ambiguous. Trimming removed 7 bases from V and 2 bases from J, with 11 bases in between. CDR1 is MNHEY, CDR2 SVGEGT, per germline. CDR3 length equals 13 residues.

The chain links TRBV21-1 to TRBJ1-2; the table calls TRBD1, which could not be checked here. TRBV21-1 constitutes a pseudogene. The CDR3 has 16 residues. In nucleotides, the CDR3 is TGTGCCAGCAGCAAATTTCCGAGGACAGGGGGTGACGGCTACACCTTC. It translates to CASSKFPRTGGDGYTF.

This clonotype was found a few times. This sequence joins TRBV7-9 and TRBJ2-4; D is perhaps TRBD1 (6 bases). The end of the DNA fits TRBJ2-7 better, so the J call may be wrong. CDR1 and CDR2 from the germline V gene are SEHNR and FQNEAQ (reference sequence). The CDR3 is 14 amino acids. This CDR3 is CASSPWGQGYEQYF. Written as DNA, the CDR3 is TGTGCCAGCAGCCCTTGGGGGCAGGGCTACGAGCAGTACTTC.

V and J are TRBV6-2 or TRBV6-3 and TRBJ2-5; D is undetermined. V was clipped by 2 bases and J by 3 bases, with 10 bases between them. CDR1 and CDR2 (germline): MNHEY, SVGEGT. CDR3 length equals 14 residues. Written as DNA, the CDR3 is TGTGCCAGCAGTTACCCCTCCTCAGAAGAGACCCAGTACTTC. Its protein is CASSYPSSEETQYF.

CDR3 in DNA: TGTGCCAGCTCACCCGGACAGGGGTGGTCCAAAAACATTCAGTACTTC. It specifies CASSPGQGWSKNIQYF. The chain has TRBV18 and TRBJ2-4; 9 bases map to TRBD1. The trim removed 3 bases at V and 2 bases at J, leaving 5 bases unmatched. Germline CDR1 and CDR2: KGHSH and LQKENI. The length of the CDR3 is 16 residues.

The genes are TRBV14 and TRBJ2-1, with 12 bases matching TRBD2. Germline V CDR1 and CDR2: SGHDN, FVKESK. This CDR3 region has 15 residues. Unmatched junction bases numbered 12, after V lost 8 bases and J lost 10 bases. Here the CDR3 reads CASAGLAGIVLEQFF. As DNA, the CDR3 is TGTGCCAGCGCAGGACTAGCGGGGATCGTTTTGGAGCAGTTCTTC.

This chain links TRBV5-1 with TRBJ1-2; TRBD1 might be the D (6 bases). V shed 4 bases and J shed 3 bases, with 16 bases lying between them. This CDR3 contains 15 residues. The V gene's germline CDR1 is SGHRS and CDR2 YFSETQ. CDR3 residues: CASSPQGGSYYGYTF. The CDR3 nucleotides are TGCGCCAGCAGCCCACAAGGGGGTAGTTACTATGGCTACACCTTC.